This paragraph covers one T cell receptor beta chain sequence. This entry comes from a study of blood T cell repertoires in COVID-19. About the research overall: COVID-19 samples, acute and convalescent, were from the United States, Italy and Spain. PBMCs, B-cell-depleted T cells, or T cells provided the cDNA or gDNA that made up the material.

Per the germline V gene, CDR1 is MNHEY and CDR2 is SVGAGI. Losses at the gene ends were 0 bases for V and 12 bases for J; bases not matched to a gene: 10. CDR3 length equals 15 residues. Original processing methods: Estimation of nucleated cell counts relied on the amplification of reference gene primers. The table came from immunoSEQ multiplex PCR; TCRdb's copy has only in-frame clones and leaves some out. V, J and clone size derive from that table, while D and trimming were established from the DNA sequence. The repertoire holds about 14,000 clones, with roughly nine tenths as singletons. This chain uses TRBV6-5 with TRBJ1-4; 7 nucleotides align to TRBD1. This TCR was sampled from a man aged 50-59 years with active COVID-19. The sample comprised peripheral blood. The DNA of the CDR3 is TGTGCCAGCAGTTACTCGATATACAGGGGATCCGAACTGTTTTTT. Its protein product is CASSYSIYRGSELFF.